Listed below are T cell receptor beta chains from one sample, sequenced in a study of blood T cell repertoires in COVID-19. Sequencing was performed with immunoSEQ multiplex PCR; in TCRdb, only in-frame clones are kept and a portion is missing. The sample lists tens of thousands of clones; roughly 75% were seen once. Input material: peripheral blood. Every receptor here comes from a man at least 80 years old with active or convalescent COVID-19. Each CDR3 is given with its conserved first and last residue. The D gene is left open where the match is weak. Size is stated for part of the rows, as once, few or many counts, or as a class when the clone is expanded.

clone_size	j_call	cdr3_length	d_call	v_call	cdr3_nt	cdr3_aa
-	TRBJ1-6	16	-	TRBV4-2	TGTGCCAGCAGCCACCCGGGCGGGGGGCAGAATTCACCCCTCCACTTT	CASSHPGGGQNSPLHF
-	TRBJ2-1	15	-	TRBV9	TGTGCCAGCAGCAATAGATATAGCGTAAACAATGAGCAGTTCTTC	CASSNRYSVNNEQFF
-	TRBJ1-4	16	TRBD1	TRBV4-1	TGCGCCAGCAGCCAAGATCCGGGACAGGGGGGTGAAAAACTGTTTTTT	CASSQDPGQGGEKLFF
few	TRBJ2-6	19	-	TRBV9	TGTGCCAGCAGCGTAGGATCCAGGGCTGTCGTTTCTGGGGCCAACGTCCTGACTTTC	CASSVGSRAVVSGANVLTF
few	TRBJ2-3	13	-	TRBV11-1	TGTGCCAGCAGCTTAGGAACGCGAGATACGCAGTATTTT	CASSLGTRDTQYF
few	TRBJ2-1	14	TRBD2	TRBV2	TGTGCCAGCAGTGAGGCTAGCGGGGGTAATGAGCAGTTCTTC	CASSEASGGNEQFF
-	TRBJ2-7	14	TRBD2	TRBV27	TGTGCCAGCAGTTCGGGACTAGTTCTGAACGAGCAGTACTTC	CASSSGLVLNEQYF
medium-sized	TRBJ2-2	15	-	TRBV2	TGTGCCAGCAGCTTCAGGGCTAGAGAAACCGGGGAGCTGTTTTTT	CASSFRARETGELFF
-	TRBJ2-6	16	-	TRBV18	TGTGCCAGCTCACCACCGTCGGTATCCGGGGCCAACGTCCTGACTTTC	CASSPPSVSGANVLTF
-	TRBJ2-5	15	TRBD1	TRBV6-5	TGTGCCAGCAGTTACTGGGACAGAGCACAAGAGACCCAGTACTTC	CASSYWDRAQETQYF
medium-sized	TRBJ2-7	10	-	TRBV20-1	TGCAGTGCTAGGAGATACGAGCAGTACTTC	CSARRYEQYF
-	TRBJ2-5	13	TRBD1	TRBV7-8	TGTGCCAGCAGCTTGACAGGGTTTGAGACCCAGTACTTC	CASSLTGFETQYF
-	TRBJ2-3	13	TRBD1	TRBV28	TGTGCCACCCTCAGGGGGCAGGTAGATACGCAGTATTTT	CATLRGQVDTQYF
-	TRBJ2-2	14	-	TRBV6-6	TGTGCCAGCAGTCCCGGACAGTTCACCGGGGAGCTGTTTTTT	CASSPGQFTGELFF
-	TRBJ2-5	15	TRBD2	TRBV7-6	TGTGCCAGCAGCTTATCTCCTGCCGGGGGGATGACCCAGTACTTC	CASSLSPAGGMTQYF
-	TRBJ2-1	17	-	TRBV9	TGTGCCAGCAGTGTAGCTCGGTCAGGGGTCTCCTACAATGAGCAGTTCTTC	CASSVARSGVSYNEQFF
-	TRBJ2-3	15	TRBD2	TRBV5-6	TGTGCCAGCACCTGGGGGGGAGTCGGCACAGATACGCAGTATTTT	CASTWGGVGTDTQYF
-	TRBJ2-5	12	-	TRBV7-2	TGTGCCAGCAGCTCGTACCAAGAGACCCAGTACTTC	CASSSYQETQYF
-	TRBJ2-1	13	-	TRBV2	TGTGCCAGCAGTCTCGACTTGGCCAGTGAGCAGTTCTTC	CASSLDLASEQFF
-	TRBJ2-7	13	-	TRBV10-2	TGCGCCACCAAAACCGACTTCACCTACGAGCAGTACTTC	CATKTDFTYEQYF
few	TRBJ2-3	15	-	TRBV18	TGTGCCAGCTCACCACCCAGCGGAAGCACAGATACGCAGTATTTT	CASSPPSGSTDTQYF
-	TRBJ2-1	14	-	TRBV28	TGTGCCAGCAGTTTACCCCGACGGGACAATGAGCAGTTCTTC	CASSLPRRDNEQFF
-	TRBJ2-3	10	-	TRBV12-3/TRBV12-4	TGTGCCAGCAGCCACAGAACGCAGTATTTT	CASSHRTQYF